This T cell receptor (beta chain) comes out of a study of long-term antiretroviral therapy in people with HIV. This clone was detected once. Trimming took 3 bases from V and 7 from J; bases not matched to a gene: 10. The CDR3 sequence is 16 residues long. CDR1 SGDLS and CDR2 YYNGEE come from the germline V gene. Each specimen consisted of about 0.9-11 million cryopreserved PBMC prior to extraction of DNA. It was version v3.0 of the immunoSEQ assay that was run at survey level. Produced via immunoSEQ multiplex PCR; TCRdb's table is partial and in-frame only. The sample shows 48,000 or so clones, 80% to 90% of them seen only once.

This TCR derives from a woman younger than 30 with HIV. V and J are TRBV9 and TRBJ2-2; 9 bases fit TRBD1. Sample: unsorted PBMCs, taken 0.8 years after starting antiretroviral therapy. CDR3 sequence reads: CASSDNRDRVFGELFF. CDR3 DNA: TGTGCCAGCAGCGACAACCGGGACAGGGTGTTCGGGGAGCTGTTTTTT.